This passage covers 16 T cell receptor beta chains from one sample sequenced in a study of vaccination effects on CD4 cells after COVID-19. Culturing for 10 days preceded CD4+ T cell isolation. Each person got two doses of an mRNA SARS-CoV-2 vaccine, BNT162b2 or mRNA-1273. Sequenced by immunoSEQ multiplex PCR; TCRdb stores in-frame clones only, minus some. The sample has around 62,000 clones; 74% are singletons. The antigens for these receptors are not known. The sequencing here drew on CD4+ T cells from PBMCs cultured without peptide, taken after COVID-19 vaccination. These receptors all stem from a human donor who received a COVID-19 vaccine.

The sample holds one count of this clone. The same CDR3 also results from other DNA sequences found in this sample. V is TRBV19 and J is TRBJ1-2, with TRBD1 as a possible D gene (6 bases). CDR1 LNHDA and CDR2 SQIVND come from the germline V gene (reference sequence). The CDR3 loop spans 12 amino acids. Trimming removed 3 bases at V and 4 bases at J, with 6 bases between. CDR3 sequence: CASSIRGYGYTF. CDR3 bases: TGTGCCAGTAGTATCAGGGGCTATGGCTACACCTTC.

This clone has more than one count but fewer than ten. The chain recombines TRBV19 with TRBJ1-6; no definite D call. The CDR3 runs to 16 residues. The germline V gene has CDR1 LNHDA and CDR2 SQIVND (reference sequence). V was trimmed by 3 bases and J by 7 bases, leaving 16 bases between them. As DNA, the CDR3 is TGTGCCAGTAGTATCGCAGCAGAGGCGGGAAATTCACCCCTCCACTTT. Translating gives CASSIAAEAGNSPLHF. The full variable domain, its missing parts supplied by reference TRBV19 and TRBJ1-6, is DGGITQSPKYLFRKEGQNVTLSCEQNLNHDAMYWYRQDPGQGLRLIYYSQIVNDFQKGDIAEGYSVSREKKESFPLTVTSAQKNPTAFYLCASSIAAEAGNSPLHFGNGTRLTVT.

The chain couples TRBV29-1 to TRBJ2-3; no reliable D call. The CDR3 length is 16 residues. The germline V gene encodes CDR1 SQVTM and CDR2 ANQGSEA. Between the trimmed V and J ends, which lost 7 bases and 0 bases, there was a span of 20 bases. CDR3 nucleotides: TGCAGCGCCCTGTCTCCTCAGCGTTTTAGCACAGATACGCAGTATTTT. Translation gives CSALSPQRFSTDTQYF.

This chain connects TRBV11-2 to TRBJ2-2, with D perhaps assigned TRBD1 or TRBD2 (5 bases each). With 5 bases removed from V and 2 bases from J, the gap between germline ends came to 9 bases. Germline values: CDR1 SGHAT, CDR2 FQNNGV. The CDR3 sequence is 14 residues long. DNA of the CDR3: TGTGCCAGCAGCCCGGGACCCAACACCGGGGAGCTGTTTTTT. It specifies CASSPGPNTGELFF.

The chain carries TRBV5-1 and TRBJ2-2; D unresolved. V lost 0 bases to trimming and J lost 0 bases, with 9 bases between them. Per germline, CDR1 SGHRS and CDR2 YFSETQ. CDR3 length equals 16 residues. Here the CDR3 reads CASSLVGTTNTGELFF. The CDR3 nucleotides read TGCGCCAGCAGCTTGGTAGGCACGACGAACACCGGGGAGCTGTTTTTT.

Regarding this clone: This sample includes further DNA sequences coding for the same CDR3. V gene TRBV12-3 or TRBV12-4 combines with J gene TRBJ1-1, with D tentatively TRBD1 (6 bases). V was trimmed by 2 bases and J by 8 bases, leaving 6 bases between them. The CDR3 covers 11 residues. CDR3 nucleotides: TGTGCCAGCAGTTTAAGGGGGGAAGCTTTCTTT. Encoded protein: CASSLRGEAFF.

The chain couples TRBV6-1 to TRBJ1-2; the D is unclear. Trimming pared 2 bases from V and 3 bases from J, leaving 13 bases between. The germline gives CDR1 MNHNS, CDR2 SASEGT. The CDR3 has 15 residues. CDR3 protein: CASSEYGRADYGYTF. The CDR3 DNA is TGTGCCAGCAGTGAATATGGTAGAGCGGACTATGGCTACACCTTC.

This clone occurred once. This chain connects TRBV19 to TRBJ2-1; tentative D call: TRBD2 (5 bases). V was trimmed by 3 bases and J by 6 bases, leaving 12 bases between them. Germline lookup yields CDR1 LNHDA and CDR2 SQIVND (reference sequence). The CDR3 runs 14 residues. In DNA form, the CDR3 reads TGTGCCAGTAGTATCGGCGTGGAGGTCAATGAGCAGTTCTTC. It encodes CASSIGVEVNEQFF.

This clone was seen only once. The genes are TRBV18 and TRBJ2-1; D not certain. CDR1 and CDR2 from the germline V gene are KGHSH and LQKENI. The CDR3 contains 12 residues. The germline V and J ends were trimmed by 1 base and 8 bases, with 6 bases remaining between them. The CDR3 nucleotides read TGTGCCAGCTCACCACAGGGCGATGAGCAGTTCTTC. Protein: CASSPQGDEQFF.

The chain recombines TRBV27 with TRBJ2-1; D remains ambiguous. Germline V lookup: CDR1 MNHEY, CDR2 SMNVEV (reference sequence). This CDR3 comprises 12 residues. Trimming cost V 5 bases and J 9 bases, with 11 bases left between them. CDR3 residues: CASSLPVGEQFF. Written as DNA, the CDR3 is TGTGCCAGCAGTCTTCCGGTTGGTGAGCAGTTCTTC.

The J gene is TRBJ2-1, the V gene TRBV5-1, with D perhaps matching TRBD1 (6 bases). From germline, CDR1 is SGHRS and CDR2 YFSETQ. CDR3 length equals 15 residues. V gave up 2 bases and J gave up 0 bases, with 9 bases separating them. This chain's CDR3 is CASSFLDSSYNEQFF. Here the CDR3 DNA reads TGCGCCAGCAGCTTTCTGGACAGCTCCTACAATGAGCAGTTCTTC. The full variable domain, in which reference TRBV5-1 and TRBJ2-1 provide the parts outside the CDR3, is KAGVTQTPRYLIKTRGQQVTLSCSPISGHRSVSWYQQTPGQGLQFLFEYFSETQRNKGNFPGRFSGRQFSNSRSEMNVSTLELGDSALYLCASSFLDSSYNEQFFGPGTRLTVL.

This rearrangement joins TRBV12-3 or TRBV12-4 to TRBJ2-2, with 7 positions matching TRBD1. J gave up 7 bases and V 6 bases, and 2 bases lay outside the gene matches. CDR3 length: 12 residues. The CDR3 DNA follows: TGTGCCAGCAGGACAGGGAACGGGGAGCTGTTTTTT. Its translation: CASRTGNGELFF.

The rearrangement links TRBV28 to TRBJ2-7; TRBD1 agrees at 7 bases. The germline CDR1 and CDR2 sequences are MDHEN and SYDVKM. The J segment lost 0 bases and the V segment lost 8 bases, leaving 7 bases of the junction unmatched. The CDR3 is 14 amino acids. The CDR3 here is CASRQGPRSYEQYV. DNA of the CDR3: TGTGCCAGCCGACAGGGTCCCCGCTCCTACGAGCAGTACGTC.

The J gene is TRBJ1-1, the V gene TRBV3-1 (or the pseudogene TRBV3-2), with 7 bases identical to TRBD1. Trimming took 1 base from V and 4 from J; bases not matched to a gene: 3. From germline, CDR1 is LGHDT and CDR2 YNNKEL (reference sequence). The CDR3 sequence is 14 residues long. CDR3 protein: CASSQGTGSTEAFF. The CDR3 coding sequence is TGTGCCAGCAGCCAAGGGACAGGCTCCACTGAAGCTTTCTTT.

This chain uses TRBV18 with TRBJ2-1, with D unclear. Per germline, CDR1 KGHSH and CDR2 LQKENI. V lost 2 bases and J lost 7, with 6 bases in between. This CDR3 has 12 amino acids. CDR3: CASSPVGNEQFF. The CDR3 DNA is TGTGCCAGCTCACCAGTAGGGAATGAGCAGTTCTTC.

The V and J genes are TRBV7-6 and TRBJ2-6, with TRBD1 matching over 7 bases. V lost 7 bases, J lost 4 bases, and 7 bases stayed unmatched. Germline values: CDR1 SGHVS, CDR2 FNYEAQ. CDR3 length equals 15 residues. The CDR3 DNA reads TGTGCCAGCAAAGGACAGGTTTCCGGGGCCAACGTCCTGACTTTC. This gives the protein CASKGQVSGANVLTF.